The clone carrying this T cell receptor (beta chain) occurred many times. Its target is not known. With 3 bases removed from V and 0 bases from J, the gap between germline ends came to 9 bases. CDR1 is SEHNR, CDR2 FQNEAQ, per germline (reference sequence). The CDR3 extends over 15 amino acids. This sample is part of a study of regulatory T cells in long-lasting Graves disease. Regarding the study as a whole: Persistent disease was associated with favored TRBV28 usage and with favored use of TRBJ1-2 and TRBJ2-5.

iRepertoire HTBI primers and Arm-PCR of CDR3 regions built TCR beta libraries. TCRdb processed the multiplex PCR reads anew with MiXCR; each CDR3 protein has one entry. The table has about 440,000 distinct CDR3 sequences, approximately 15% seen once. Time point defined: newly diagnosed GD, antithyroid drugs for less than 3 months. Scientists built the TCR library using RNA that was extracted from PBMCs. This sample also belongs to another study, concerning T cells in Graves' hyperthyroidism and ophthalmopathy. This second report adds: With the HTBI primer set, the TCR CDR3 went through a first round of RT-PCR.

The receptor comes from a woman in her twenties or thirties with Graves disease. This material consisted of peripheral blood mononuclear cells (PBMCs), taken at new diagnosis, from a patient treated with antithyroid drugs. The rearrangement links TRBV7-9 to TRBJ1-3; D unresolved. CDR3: CASSFYGSSGNTIYF. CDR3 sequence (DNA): TGTGCCAGCAGCTTCTATGGAAGCTCTGGAAACACCATATATTTT.